This TCR beta chain was observed in a study of CD8 T cells in ankylosing spondylitis. General study points: Reports say disease-linked clones showed up significantly more in matched ankylosing spondylitis synovial fluid. One TCR beta motif, made up of roughly eight highly homologous variants, appeared characteristic of ankylosing spondylitis blood.

Germline V gene data show CDR1 as MDHEN and CDR2 as SYDVKM. Trimming stripped 2 bases from V and 4 bases from J, with 3 bases between. CDR3 length: 13 residues. This clonotype was seen at least ten times. Its antigen is not known. Molecular-barcoded quantitative 5'-RACE produced these TCR beta libraries. From the 5' RACE reads, TCRdb called clonotypes with MiXCR, one entry per CDR3 protein. The sample holds 800,000 to 900,000 distinct CDR3 sequences, roughly 10% seen once. The specimen sequenced was blood, either unsorted or a sorted T cell fraction (not recorded which). The chain uses TRBV28 and TRBJ2-6, with D uncertain. This TCR was recovered from a male donor with ankylosing spondylitis. The CDR3 DNA sequence: TGTGCCAGCAGTTTAATAGGGGCCAACGTCCTGACTTTC. It encodes CASSLIGANVLTF.